These 4 T cell receptor beta chains came from one sample sequenced in a study of shared clonotypes between healthy human individuals. Repertoires were generated with immunoSEQ multiplex PCR, while TCRdb's copy carries only in-frame clones and drops some. The table shows about 2.2 million clones, with about 94% occurring only once. Only CD45RO-negative cells positively selected for CCR7 counted as naive CD8 cells, so terminally differentiated effector memory CD45RA+ cells were excluded. The sample comprised naive CD8+ T cells from PBMCs. The source is a young man in good health. Some clones in this sample may be carry-over from other donors' samples.

This clone was observed a handful of times. The chain uses TRBV29-1 and TRBJ1-5, with TRBD1 as a possible D gene (5 bases). This CDR3 contains 12 residues. Per the germline V gene, CDR1 is SQVTM and CDR2 is ANQGSEA. The DNA of the CDR3 is TGCCCTATCACAGGAAGCAATCAGCCCCAGCATTTT. Translated, it gives CPITGSNQPQHF. Full variable domain (rest looked up from reference TRBV29-1 and TRBJ1-5): SAVISQKPSRDICQRGTSLTIQCQVDSQVTMMFWYRQQPGQSLTLIATANQGSEATYESGFVIDKFPISRPNLTFSTLTVSNMSPEDSSIYLCPITGSNQPQHFGDGTRLSIL.

This clone was detected a few times. V is TRBV6-5 and J is TRBJ1-1; D remains unclear. The V end lost 10 bases, the J end lost 2 bases, and 14 bases lay between the germline ends. The CDR3 loop spans 13 amino acids. CDR1 MNHEY and CDR2 SVGAGI come from the germline V gene. For the CDR3, the DNA is TGTGCCACCAGCTATGGTTACAACACTGAAGCTTTCTTT. Translation gives CATSYGYNTEAFF.

The V call is TRBV28, the J call TRBJ2-1, with TRBD2 as a possible D gene (6 bases). This CDR3 comprises 14 residues. V was trimmed by 5 bases and J by 6 bases, leaving 14 bases between them. Germline V gene sequence: CDR1 MDHEN, CDR2 SYDVKM. The CDR3 reads CASSASGGSNEQFF. The CDR3 coding sequence is TGTGCCAGCAGTGCCTCAGGAGGGTCCAATGAGCAGTTCTTC. The entire variable domain, with the rest obtained from reference TRBV28 and TRBJ2-1, is as follows: DVKVTQSSRYLVKRTGEKVFLECVQDMDHENMFWYRQDPGLGLRLIYFSYDVKMKEKGDIPEGYSVSREKKERFSLILESASTNQTSMYLCASSASGGSNEQFFGPGTRLTVL.

The chain carries TRBV10-2 and TRBJ2-7; D unresolved. The CDR3 spans 12 residues. The V and J ends lost 11 bases and 2 bases respectively, with 13 bases between them. Germline loops: CDR1 WSHSY, CDR2 SAAADI. The CDR3 reads CAAAALPYEQYF. As DNA, the CDR3 is TGCGCCGCTGCTGCACTGCCCTACGAGCAGTACTTC.